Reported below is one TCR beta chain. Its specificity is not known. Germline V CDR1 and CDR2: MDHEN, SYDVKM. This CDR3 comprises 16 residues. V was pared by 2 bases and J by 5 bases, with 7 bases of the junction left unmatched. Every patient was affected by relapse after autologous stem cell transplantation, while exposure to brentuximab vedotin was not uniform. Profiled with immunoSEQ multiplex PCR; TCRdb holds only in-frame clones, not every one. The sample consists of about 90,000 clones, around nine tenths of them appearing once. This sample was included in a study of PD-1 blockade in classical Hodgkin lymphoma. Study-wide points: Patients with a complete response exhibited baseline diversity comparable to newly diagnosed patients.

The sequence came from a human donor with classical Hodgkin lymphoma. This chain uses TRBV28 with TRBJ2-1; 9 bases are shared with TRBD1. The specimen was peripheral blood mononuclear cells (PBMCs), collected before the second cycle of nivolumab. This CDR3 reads CASSLTWDREHNEQFF. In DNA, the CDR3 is TGTGCCAGCAGTTTAACTTGGGACAGGGAACACAATGAGCAGTTCTTC. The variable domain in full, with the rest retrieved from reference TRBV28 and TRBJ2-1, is DVKVTQSSRYLVKRTGEKVFLECVQDMDHENMFWYRQDPGLGLRLIYFSYDVKMKEKGDIPEGYSVSREKKERFSLILESASTNQTSMYLCASSLTWDREHNEQFFGPGTRLTVL.